The present TCR beta chain was sequenced within a study of patients and donors after allogeneic stem cell transplantation. In this sample, this clonotype is medium-sized. Each CDR3 protein is one row after TCRdb ran MiXCR on the RT-PCR reads. The sample lists around 2,000 distinct CDR3 sequences; approximately 1.5% were seen once. The germline V gene has CDR1 SGHKS and CDR2 YYEKEE (reference sequence). CDR3 size: 14 residues. Trimming stripped 2 bases from V and 8 bases from J, with 16 bases between. The V gene is TRBV5-5, the J gene TRBJ1-2; D unresolved. The material sequenced was blood, either unsorted or a sorted T cell fraction (not recorded which). The sequence was obtained from a human donor who was either an allogeneic HSCT recipient or a stem cell or donor lymphocyte infusion donor (not recorded which). It is not recorded whose cells these are; they may come from a transplant donor. The CDR3 DNA reads as TGTGCCAGCAGCTTCGAGGGAAGAGGCTGGGGCTACACCTTC. Protein product: CASSFEGRGWGYTF.